This entry lists 2 T cell receptor beta chains sequenced from one sample in a study of beta chain features in type 1 diabetes. The entirety of the isolated RNA underwent reverse transcription, so expressed TCRB transcripts were sequenced. Clones were read by immunoSEQ multiplex PCR, and TCRdb kept only the in-frame ones, dropping some. This sample yields roughly 700,000 clones, of which over 10% are seen a single time; less than 0.025% belongs to the top ten. Study conclusions and caveats: TCRB CDR3s from Type 1 diabetes patients were moderately but significantly shorter in all four CD4+ subsets.

No antigen is known for these receptors. The sample was naive CD4+ T cells from blood. The receptors come from a man younger than 35 with type 1 diabetes.

This chain links TRBV6-5 with TRBJ1-4; no firm D call. Looked up from germline, CDR1 is MNHEY and CDR2 is SVGAGI. V dropped 0 bases and J dropped 8 bases, with 10 bases sitting between them. This CDR3 spans 14 amino acids. In DNA form, the CDR3 reads TGTGCCAGCAGTTACTCGTCGGCAGGAGAAAAACTGTTTTTT. Translation: CASSYSSAGEKLFF.

The chain recombines TRBV7-9 with TRBJ1-1; D uncertain. Between the trimmed V and J ends, which lost 5 bases and 0 bases, there was a span of 13 bases. Germline assignment: CDR1 SEHNR and CDR2 FQNEAQ (reference sequence). The CDR3 runs to 15 residues. This chain's CDR3 is CASSPPGRLNTEAFF. The CDR3 DNA reads as TGTGCCAGCAGCCCACCCGGGCGGCTGAACACTGAAGCTTTCTTT.